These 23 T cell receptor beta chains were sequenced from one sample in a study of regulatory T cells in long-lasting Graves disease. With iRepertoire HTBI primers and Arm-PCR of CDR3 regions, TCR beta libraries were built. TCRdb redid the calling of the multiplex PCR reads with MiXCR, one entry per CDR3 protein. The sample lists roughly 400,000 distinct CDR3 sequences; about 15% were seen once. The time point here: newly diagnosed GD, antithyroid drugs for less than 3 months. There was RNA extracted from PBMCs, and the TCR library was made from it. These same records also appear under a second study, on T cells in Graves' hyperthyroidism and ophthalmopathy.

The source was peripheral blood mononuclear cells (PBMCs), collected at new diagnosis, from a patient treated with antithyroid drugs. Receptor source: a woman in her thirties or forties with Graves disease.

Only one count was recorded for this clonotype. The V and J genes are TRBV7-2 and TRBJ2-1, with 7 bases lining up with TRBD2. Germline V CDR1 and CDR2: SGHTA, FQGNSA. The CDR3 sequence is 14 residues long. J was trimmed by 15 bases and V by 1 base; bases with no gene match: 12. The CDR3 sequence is CASSLGPRDYYLFF. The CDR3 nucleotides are TGTGCCAGCAGCTTAGGCCCCCGGGACTATTATCTGTTCTTC.

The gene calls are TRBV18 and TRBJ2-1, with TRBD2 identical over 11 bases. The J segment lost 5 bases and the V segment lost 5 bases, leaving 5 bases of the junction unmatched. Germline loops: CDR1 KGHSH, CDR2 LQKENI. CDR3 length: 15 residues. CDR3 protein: CASSSGLAGHNEQFF. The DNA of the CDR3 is TGTGCCAGCTCATCCGGACTAGCGGGCCACAATGAGCAGTTCTTC.

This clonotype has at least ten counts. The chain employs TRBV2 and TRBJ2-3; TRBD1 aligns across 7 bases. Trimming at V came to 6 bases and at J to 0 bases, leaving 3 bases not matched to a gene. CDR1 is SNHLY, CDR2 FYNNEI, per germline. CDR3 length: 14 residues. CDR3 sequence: CASSQTGSTDTQYF. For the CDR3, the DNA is TGTGCCAGCAGCCAGACAGGGAGCACAGATACGCAGTATTTT.

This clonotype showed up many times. This chain's CDR3 is CASSPPLAGGGETQYF. The CDR3 bases are TGTGCCAGCAGTCCCCCCTTGGCAGGGGGGGGGGAGACCCAGTACTTC. The chain is built from TRBV28 and TRBJ2-5, with D perhaps assigned TRBD1 or TRBD2 (7 bases each). From germline, CDR1 is MDHEN and CDR2 SYDVKM. CDR3 size: 16 residues. The V and J ends lost 5 bases and 5 bases respectively, with 21 bases between them.

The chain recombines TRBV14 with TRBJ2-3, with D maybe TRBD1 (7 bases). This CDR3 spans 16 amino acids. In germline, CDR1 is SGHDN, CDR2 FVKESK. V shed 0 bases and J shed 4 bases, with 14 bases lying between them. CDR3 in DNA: TGTGCCAGCAGCCAAGATCACAGGGGAGGCGCAGATACGCAGTATTTT. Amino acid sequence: CASSQDHRGGADTQYF. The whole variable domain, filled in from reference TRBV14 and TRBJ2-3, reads EAGVTQFPSHSVIEKGQTVTLRCDPISGHDNLYWYRRVMGKEIKFLLHFVKESKQDESGMPNNRFLAERTGGTYSTLKVQPAELEDSGVYFCASSQDHRGGADTQYFGPGTRLTVL.

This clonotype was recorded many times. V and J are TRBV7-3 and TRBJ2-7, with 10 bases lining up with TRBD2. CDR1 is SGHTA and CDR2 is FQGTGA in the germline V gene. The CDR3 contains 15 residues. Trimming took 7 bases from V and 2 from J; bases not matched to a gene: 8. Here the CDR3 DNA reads TGTGCCAGCACCCCGAGCGGGAGGGCCCCCTACGAGCAGTACTTC. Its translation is CASTPSGRAPYEQYF.

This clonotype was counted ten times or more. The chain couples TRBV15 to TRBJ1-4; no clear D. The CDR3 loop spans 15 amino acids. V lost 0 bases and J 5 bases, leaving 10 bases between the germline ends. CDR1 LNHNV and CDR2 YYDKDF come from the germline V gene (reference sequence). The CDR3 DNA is TGTGCCACCAGCAGAGACCCGATTACCAATGAAAAACTGTTTTTT. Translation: CATSRDPITNEKLFF.

CDR3 loop: CAWSVGSSGAYNEQFF. Written as DNA, the CDR3 is TGTGCCTGGAGTGTAGGGTCTAGCGGGGCCTACAATGAGCAGTTCTTC. This chain connects TRBV30 to TRBJ2-1; 9 positions agree with TRBD2. This CDR3 contains 16 residues. Trimming cost V 0 bases and J 2 bases; bases outside gene matches: 5. Germline-derived CDR1 and CDR2 are GTSNPN and SVGIG (reference sequence).

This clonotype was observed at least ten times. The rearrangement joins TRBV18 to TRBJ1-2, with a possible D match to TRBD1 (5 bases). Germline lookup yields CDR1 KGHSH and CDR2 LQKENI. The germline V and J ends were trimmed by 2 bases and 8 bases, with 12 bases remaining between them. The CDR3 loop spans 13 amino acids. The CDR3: CASSPVQGEGYTF. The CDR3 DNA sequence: TGTGCCAGCTCACCAGTCCAGGGAGAAGGCTACACCTTC.

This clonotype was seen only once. The CDR3 spells CATSRRQGNTGELFF. CDR3 coding DNA: TGTGCCACCAGCAGAAGACAGGGGAACACCGGGGAGCTGTTTTTT. The chain employs TRBV15 and TRBJ2-2; TRBD1 agrees at 7 bases. Per the germline V gene, CDR1 is LNHNV and CDR2 is YYDKDF (reference sequence). The J segment lost 1 base and the V segment lost 2 bases, leaving 1 base of the junction unmatched. The CDR3 consists of 15 residues. Using reference TRBV15 and TRBJ2-2 for the parts outside the CDR3, the full variable domain is DAMVIQNPRYQVTQFGKPVTLSCSQTLNHNVMYWYQQKSSQAPKLLFHYYDKDFNNEADTPDNFQSRRPNTSFCFLDIRSPGLGDTAMYLCATSRRQGNTGELFFGEGSRLTVL.

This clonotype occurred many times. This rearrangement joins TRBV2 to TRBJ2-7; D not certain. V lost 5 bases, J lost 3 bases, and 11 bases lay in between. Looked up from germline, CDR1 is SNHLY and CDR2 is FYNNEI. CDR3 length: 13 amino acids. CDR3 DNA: TGTGCCAGCAGTAGGCAGGTTAACTACGAGCAGTACTTC. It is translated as CASSRQVNYEQYF.

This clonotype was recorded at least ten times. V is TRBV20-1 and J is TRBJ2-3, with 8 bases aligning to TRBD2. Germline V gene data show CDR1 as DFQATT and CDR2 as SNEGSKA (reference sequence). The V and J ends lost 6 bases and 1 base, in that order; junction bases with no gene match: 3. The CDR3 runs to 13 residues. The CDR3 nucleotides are TGCAGTGCCCCGGGGGGGGGCACAGATACGCAGTATTTT. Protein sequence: CSAPGGGTDTQYF.

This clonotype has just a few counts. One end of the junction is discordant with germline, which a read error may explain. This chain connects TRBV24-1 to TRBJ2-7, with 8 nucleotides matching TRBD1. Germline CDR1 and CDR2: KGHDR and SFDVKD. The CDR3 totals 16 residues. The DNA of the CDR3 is TGTGCCACCAGTGATACCCGGACAGGGACCTCCTCCGAGCAGTACTTC. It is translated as CATSDTRTGTSSEQYF.

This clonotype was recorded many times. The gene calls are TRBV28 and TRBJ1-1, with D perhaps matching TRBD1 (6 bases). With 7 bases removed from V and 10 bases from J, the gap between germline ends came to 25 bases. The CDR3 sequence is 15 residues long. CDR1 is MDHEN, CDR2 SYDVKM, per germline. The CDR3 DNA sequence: TGTGCCAGCAATGGAGCCGATAACAGGGATCGTGGAGCTTTCTTT. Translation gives CASNGADNRDRGAFF. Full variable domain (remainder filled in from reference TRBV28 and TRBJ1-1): DVKVTQSSRYLVKRTGEKVFLECVQDMDHENMFWYRQDPGLGLRLIYFSYDVKMKEKGDIPEGYSVSREKKERFSLILESASTNQTSMYLCASNGADNRDRGAFFGQGTRLTVV.

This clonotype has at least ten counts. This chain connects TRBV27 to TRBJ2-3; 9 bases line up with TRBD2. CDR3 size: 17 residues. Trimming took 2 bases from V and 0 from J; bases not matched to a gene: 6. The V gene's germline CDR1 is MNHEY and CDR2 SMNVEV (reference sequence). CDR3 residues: CASSLITSGPSTDTQYF. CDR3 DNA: TGTGCCAGCAGTTTAATAACTAGCGGGCCTAGCACAGATACGCAGTATTTT.

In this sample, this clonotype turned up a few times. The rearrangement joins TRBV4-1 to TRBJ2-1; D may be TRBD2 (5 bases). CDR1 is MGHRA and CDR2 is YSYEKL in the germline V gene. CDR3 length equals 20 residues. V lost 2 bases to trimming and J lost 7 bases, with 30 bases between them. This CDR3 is CASSQHRPQPGNRQGNEQFF. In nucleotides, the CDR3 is TGCGCCAGCAGCCAACATCGCCCACAACCGGGAAACCGCCAAGGGAATGAGCAGTTCTTC.

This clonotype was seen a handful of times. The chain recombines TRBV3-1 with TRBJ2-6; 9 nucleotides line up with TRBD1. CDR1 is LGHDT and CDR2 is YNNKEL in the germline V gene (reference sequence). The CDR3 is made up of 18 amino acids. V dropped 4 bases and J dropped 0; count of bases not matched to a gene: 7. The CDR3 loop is CASSLRTGAASGANVLTF. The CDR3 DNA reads TGTGCCAGCAGCCTTCGGACAGGGGCGGCCTCTGGGGCCAACGTCCTGACTTTC.

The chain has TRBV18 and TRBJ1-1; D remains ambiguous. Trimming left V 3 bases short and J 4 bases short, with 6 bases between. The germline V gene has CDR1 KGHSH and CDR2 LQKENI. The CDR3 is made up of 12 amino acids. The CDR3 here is CASSPVSTEAFF. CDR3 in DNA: TGTGCCAGCTCACCCGTGAGCACTGAAGCTTTCTTT.

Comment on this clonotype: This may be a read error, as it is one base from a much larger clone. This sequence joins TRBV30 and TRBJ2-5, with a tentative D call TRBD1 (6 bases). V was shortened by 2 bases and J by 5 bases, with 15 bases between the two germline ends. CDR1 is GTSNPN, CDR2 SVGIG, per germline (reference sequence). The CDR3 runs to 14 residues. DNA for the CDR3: TGTGCCTGGAGTCCACAGGGTAATGAGGAGACCCAGTACTTC. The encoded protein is CAWSPQGNEETQYF.

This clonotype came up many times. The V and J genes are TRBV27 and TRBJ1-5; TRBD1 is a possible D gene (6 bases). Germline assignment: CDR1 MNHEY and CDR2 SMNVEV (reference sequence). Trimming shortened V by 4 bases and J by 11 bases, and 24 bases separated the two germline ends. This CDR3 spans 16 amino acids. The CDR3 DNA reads TGTGCCAGCAGTTCCGAGACTCCGGGCGCGGGGGCGGCCCAGCATTTT. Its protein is CASSSETPGAGAAQHF.

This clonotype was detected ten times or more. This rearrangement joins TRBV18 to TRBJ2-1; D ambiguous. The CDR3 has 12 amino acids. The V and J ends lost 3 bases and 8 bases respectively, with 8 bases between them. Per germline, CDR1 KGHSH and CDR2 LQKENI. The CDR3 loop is CASSPNVDEQFF. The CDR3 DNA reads TGTGCCAGCTCACCGAATGTGGATGAGCAGTTCTTC. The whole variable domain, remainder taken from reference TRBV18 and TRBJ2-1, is NAGVMQNPRHLVRRRGQEARLRCSPMKGHSHVYWYRQLPEEGLKFMVYLQKENIIDESGMPKERFSAEFPKEGPSILRIQQVVRGDSAAYFCASSPNVDEQFFGPGTRLTVL.

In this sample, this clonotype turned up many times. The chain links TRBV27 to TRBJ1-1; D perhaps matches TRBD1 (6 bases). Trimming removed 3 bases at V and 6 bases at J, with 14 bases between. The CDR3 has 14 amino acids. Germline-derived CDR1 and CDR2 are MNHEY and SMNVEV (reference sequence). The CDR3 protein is CASSLGGRSSEAFF. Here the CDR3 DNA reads TGTGCCAGCAGTTTGGGGGGGCGAAGTTCTGAAGCTTTCTTT.

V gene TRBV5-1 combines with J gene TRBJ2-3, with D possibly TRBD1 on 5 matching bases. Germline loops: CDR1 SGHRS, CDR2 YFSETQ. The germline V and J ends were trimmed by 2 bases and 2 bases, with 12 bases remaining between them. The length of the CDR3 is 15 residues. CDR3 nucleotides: TGCGCCAGCAGCTTAGGGGCAGGAGACACAGATACGCAGTATTTT. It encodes CASSLGAGDTDTQYF.